This is a list of T cell receptor beta chains from one sample in a study of CD8 T cells in Susac syndrome. MiXCR, applied by TCRdb to the immunoSEQ multiplex PCR reads, yields one record per CDR3 protein. The sample has around 270,000 distinct CDR3 sequences, roughly 85% seen once. Input material: CD8+ T cells from PBMCs. The source is a human donor with multiple sclerosis. Each CDR3 is given without its conserved first and last residue. Clone size, where shown, is once, few, many, or a class for clones that have expanded.

>.|TRBJ2-7|TRBV6-2/TRBV6-3
ASSYFPGVYEQY
>few|TRBJ1-2|TRBV19
ATTGPGYT
>few|TRBJ2-7|TRBV5-6
ASSLEDTGEQY
>once|TRBJ2-3|TRBV7-9
ASSRTLADTQY
>.|TRBJ1-2|TRBV12-3/TRBV12-4
ASSFVQGYPFGYGYT
>.|TRBJ1-4|TRBV11-2
ASSLAAGRGDEKLF
>.|TRBJ2-3|TRBV28
ASSLGGASLDTQY
>.|TRBJ2-3|TRBV13
ASSSTGQGATDTQY
>.|TRBJ1-1|TRBV23-1
ASSQPTGEAF
>once|TRBJ2-7|TRBV6-5
ASSYSNQYEQY
>.|TRBJ2-2|TRBV29-1
GGTRHGELF
>.|TRBJ1-2|TRBV28
ASIYSGQGAAIGYT
>.|TRBJ1-3|TRBV6-6
ASSYWDREGNTIY
>.|TRBJ1-4|TRBV29-1
SVVLDSEKLF
>.|TRBJ2-3|TRBV11-2
ASNQGLTTSTDTQY
>.|TRBJ2-2|TRBV5-8
ASSLGTGSPGELF
>.|TRBJ1-2|TRBV7-9
ASSLVLGARGYT
>.|TRBJ1-3|TRBV6-5
ASSSHRQGGNTIY
>.|TRBJ2-3|TRBV12-3/TRBV12-4
ASSIKTWPTDTQY
>.|TRBJ2-7|TRBV30
AWRLGQLSNEQY
>.|TRBJ2-1|TRBV24-1
ATSDRGLADNEQF
>.|TRBJ2-2|TRBV28
ASSVMTSPTNGELF
>.|TRBJ2-7|TRBV10-2
ASGDQSYEQY
>.|TRBJ2-5|TRBV10-3
AIRAGEEETQY
>.|TRBJ2-1|TRBV7-8
ASSSLAGKYNEQF
>few|TRBJ2-7|TRBV12-3/TRBV12-4
ASSLGSGGYEQY
>.|TRBJ2-2|TRBV5-4
AGSEQGSGELF
>once|TRBJ2-1|TRBV9
ASSVDGQARGQF
>.|TRBJ2-1|TRBV6-5
ASSRTLYNEQF
>.|TRBJ2-3|TRBV11-2
ASGLTPSSTDTQY
>.|TRBJ2-7|TRBV5-6
ASSSSGTGGYEQY
>.|TRBJ1-2|TRBV4-3
ASSHDGGSANYGYT
>few|TRBJ2-7|TRBV5-8
ASSFPGNEQY
>.|TRBJ2-7|TRBV27
ASSPLAENTYEQY
>.|TRBJ2-1|TRBV7-9
ASSLEAASLYNEQF
>.|TRBJ1-1|TRBV7-2
ASSPVLGFDTEAF
>.|TRBJ2-2|TRBV29-1
SVVRGDTGELF
>once|TRBJ2-1|TRBV7-6
ASSFRLAGEVGQF
>.|TRBJ2-1|TRBV30
AWRPRGLRFDNEQF
>.|TRBJ2-1|TRBV7-9
ASSLGHAGASDNEQF
>.|TRBJ1-3|TRBV12-3/TRBV12-4
ASSSGNSGNTIY
>.|TRBJ2-1|TRBV6-1
ANSRLAGGPRDEQF
>.|TRBJ2-7|TRBV12-3/TRBV12-4
ASRPKPGQGLDEQY
>.|TRBJ1-2|TRBV6-5
ASSYVSPDYGYT
>.|TRBJ1-1|TRBV2
ASSDSPTGGKMNTEAF
>.|TRBJ2-7|TRBV24-1
ATSDLDGLYEQY
>.|TRBJ2-1|TRBV7-3
ASSLTGLAGADEQF
>few|TRBJ2-7|TRBV27
ASSLYAGSYEQY
>.|TRBJ2-2|TRBV28
ASSLSTGGPGELF
>.|TRBJ2-6|TRBV20-1
SARDPVRDSGANVLT